The table lists the clone carrying this T cell receptor (beta chain) with a count of one. This CDR3 spans 15 amino acids. With 6 bases clipped from V and 2 bases from J, the junction kept 11 bases outside the gene matches. Germline V gene lookup returns CDR1 SQVTM and CDR2 ANQGSEA. Clones were read by immunoSEQ multiplex PCR, and TCRdb kept only the in-frame ones, dropping some. The sample includes 70,000 to 90,000 clones, about 80% seen only once; the top ten take approximately 0.77%. This specimen belongs to a study of radiotherapy plus CTLA-4 blockade in lung cancer. The sequence was obtained from a human donor with non-small cell lung cancer who had stable disease on radiotherapy plus ipilimumab. This rearrangement joins TRBV29-1 to TRBJ2-3; 7 bases align to TRBD2. This specimen consisted of peripheral blood, obtained from a patient treated with radiotherapy plus ipilimumab. The CDR3 nucleotides are TGCAGCGTCGGCGAGTGGGGGGGAATCACAGATACGCAGTATTTT. Translation gives CSVGEWGGITDTQYF.